Below, one TCR beta chain is given with its context. This specimen belongs to a study of chemoradiotherapy in HPV16-positive cancers. Germline V lookup: CDR1 MNHEY, CDR2 SVGAGI. V lost 8 bases to trimming and J lost 5 bases, with 13 bases between them. The CDR3 has 14 amino acids. The assay was immunoSEQ multiplex PCR, and TCRdb's table has in-frame clones only and misses some. This table has around 62,000 clones, approximately 91% appearing once. Source: blood, taken from a patient who underwent chemoradiotherapy. The source is a human donor with HPV-associated anogenital cancer. The chain has TRBV6-5 and TRBJ1-6; D call uncertain. In nucleotides, the CDR3 is TGTGCCAGCTCCCAGACGGTGAATAATTCACCCCTCCACTTT. Amino acids: CASSQTVNNSPLHF.